Listed below are T cell receptor beta chains from one sample, sequenced in a study of T-cell reconstitution after alpha-beta-depleted transplantation in children. From the PCR reads, TCRdb called clonotypes with MiXCR, one entry per CDR3 protein. The sample consists of more than 200,000 distinct CDR3 sequences, under 30% of them appearing once. The sample was PBMCs, taken before TCRalphabeta/CD19-depleted stem cell transplant. These TCRs come from a girl aged 2 to 10 with Fanconi anemia, due to receive a stem cell transplant. Both conserved end residues are part of each CDR3. Fields, in order: CDR3 length, clone size, D gene, V gene, J gene, CDR3 protein, CDR3 DNA. D genes are given only for firm matches. Where a row states a size, it is once, few, many or the class of an expanded clone; other rows omit it.

length: 14; size: -; D: -; V: TRBV5-1; J: TRBJ2-5; CDR3: CASSWLSPMETQYF; DNA: TGCGCCAGCAGCTGGTTGAGCCCCATGGAGACCCAGTACTTC
length: 13; size: many; D: -; V: TRBV7-2; J: TRBJ2-7; CDR3: CASFGPTRYEQYF; DNA: TGTGCCAGCTTCGGACCCACTCGCTACGAGCAGTACTTC
length: 12; size: many; D: -; V: TRBV20-1; J: TRBJ2-7; CDR3: CSARDRTYEQYF; DNA: TGCAGTGCTAGAGACAGGACCTACGAGCAGTACTTC
length: 16; size: many; D: -; V: TRBV7-2; J: TRBJ2-3; CDR3: CASSFIATGPTDTQYF; DNA: TGTGCCAGCAGCTTTATCGCAACGGGGCCTACAGATACGCAGTATTTT
length: 19; size: once; D: -; V: TRBV21-1; J: TRBJ2-3; CDR3: CASSNFSLAGGPRADTQYF; DNA: TGTGCCAGCAGCAACTTTAGCCTAGCGGGGGGGCCTAGGGCAGATACGCAGTATTTT
length: 12; size: -; D: -; V: TRBV9; J: TRBJ2-1; CDR3: CASSVETGGLYF; DNA: TGTGCCAGCAGCGTAGAGACGGGGGGCCTATACTTC
length: 13; size: -; D: -; V: TRBV10-3; J: TRBJ1-2; CDR3: CAISETGGLGYTF; DNA: TGTGCCATCAGTGAGACTGGGGGTCTTGGCTACACCTTC
length: 15; size: many; D: -; V: TRBV7-9; J: TRBJ1-1; CDR3: CASSLLARGRSEAFF; DNA: TGTGCCAGCAGCTTATTGGCAAGGGGTCGGTCTGAAGCTTTCTTT
length: 16; size: many; D: TRBD1; V: TRBV6-5; J: TRBJ2-5; CDR3: CASSYRGTGFQETQYF; DNA: TGTGCCAGCAGTTACCGGGGGACAGGCTTCCAAGAGACCCAGTACTTC
length: 12; size: many; D: -; V: TRBV28; J: TRBJ1-5; CDR3: CASSLGTQPQHF; DNA: TGTGCCAGCAGTTTAGGAACTCAGCCCCAGCATTTT
length: 21; size: many; D: TRBD2; V: TRBV7-8; J: TRBJ2-1; CDR3: CASSLAPAGLAGGRFYNEQFF; DNA: TGTGCCAGCAGCTTGGCACCTGCGGGACTAGCGGGAGGGCGGTTCTACAATGAGCAGTTCTTC
length: 12; size: few; D: -; V: TRBV20-1; J: TRBJ2-3; CDR3: CSARVPTDTQYF; DNA: TGCAGTGCTAGAGTTCCCACAGATACGCAGTATTTT
length: 15; size: many; D: -; V: TRBV7-3; J: TRBJ2-3; CDR3: CASSLQRAGTDTQYF; DNA: TGTGCCAGCAGCTTACAAAGGGCCGGGACAGATACGCAGTATTTT
length: 14; size: -; D: TRBD2; V: TRBV20-1; J: TRBJ2-1; CDR3: CSASWTSYGDEQFF; DNA: TGCAGTGCTAGTTGGACTAGCTATGGGGATGAGCAGTTCTTC
length: 19; size: many; D: TRBD2; V: TRBV6-5; J: TRBJ2-1; CDR3: CASSYPTSGGQSSYNEQFF; DNA: TGTGCCAGCAGTTACCCGACTAGCGGGGGGCAGAGCTCCTACAATGAGCAGTTCTTC
length: 12; size: -; D: -; V: TRBV20-1; J: TRBJ2-7; CDR3: CSASKRQYEQYF; DNA: TGCAGTGCTTCCAAGCGGCAGTACGAGCAGTACTTC
length: 13; size: -; D: -; V: TRBV7-2; J: TRBJ2-3; CDR3: CASRGFSTDTQYF; DNA: TGTGCCAGCAGAGGCTTTAGCACAGATACGCAGTATTTT
length: 12; size: few; D: -; V: TRBV11-2; J: TRBJ2-7; CDR3: CASSLDHAEQYF; DNA: TGTGCCAGCAGCTTAGATCATGCCGAGCAGTACTTC
length: 15; size: many; D: -; V: TRBV27; J: TRBJ1-5; CDR3: CASSLSRGSNQPQHF; DNA: TGTGCCAGCAGTTTATCCCGGGGAAGCAATCAGCCCCAGCATTTT
length: 17; size: -; D: -; V: TRBV7-2; J: TRBJ1-1; CDR3: CASRYVWSQGPNTEAFF; DNA: TGTGCCAGCAGGTACGTGTGGTCACAGGGCCCGAACACTGAAGCTTTCTTT
length: 13; size: -; D: -; V: TRBV12-3/TRBV12-4; J: TRBJ2-5; CDR3: CASSFGSPETQYF; DNA: TGTGCCAGCAGTTTTGGCTCCCCAGAGACCCAGTACTTC
length: 15; size: many; D: TRBD2; V: TRBV29-1; J: TRBJ2-3; CDR3: CSALRGLADTDTQYF; DNA: TGCAGCGCCCTCCGCGGACTAGCGGACACAGATACGCAGTATTTT
length: 14; size: many; D: -; V: TRBV7-3; J: TRBJ2-1; CDR3: CASSLSGTYNEQFF; DNA: TGTGCCAGCAGCTTATCTGGGACATACAATGAGCAGTTCTTC
length: 12; size: -; D: -; V: TRBV20-1; J: TRBJ2-1; CDR3: CSASKGGDEQFF; DNA: TGCAGTGCTAGTAAGGGGGGGGATGAACAGTTCTTC
length: 13; size: many; D: -; V: TRBV12-3/TRBV12-4; J: TRBJ2-7; CDR3: CASQNTLSYEQYF; DNA: TGTGCCAGCCAAAATACCCTCAGCTACGAGCAGTACTTC
length: 11; size: many; D: -; V: TRBV29-1; J: TRBJ2-7; CDR3: CSVAGAYEQYF; DNA: TGCAGCGTTGCGGGCGCCTACGAGCAGTACTTC
length: 14; size: many; D: -; V: TRBV5-6; J: TRBJ2-3; CDR3: CASSLSGVPDTQYF; DNA: TGTGCCAGCAGCTTGTCGGGGGTCCCAGATACGCAGTATTTT
length: 14; size: many; D: -; V: TRBV7-2; J: TRBJ2-1; CDR3: CASSLDYSYNEQFF; DNA: TGTGCCAGCAGCTTAGACTACTCCTACAATGAGCAGTTCTTC
length: 15; size: many; D: TRBD2; V: TRBV29-1; J: TRBJ2-1; CDR3: CSVGRGLAGVNEQFF; DNA: TGCAGCGTCGGAAGAGGACTAGCGGGAGTCAATGAGCAGTTCTTC
length: 14; size: many; D: -; V: TRBV12-3/TRBV12-4; J: TRBJ2-1; CDR3: CASSLRGTDNEQFF; DNA: TGTGCCAGCAGTTTGAGAGGGACTGACAATGAGCAGTTCTTC
length: 13; size: few; D: -; V: TRBV20-1; J: TRBJ1-2; CDR3: CSARDGRNYGYTF; DNA: TGCAGTGCCAGGGACGGCCGGAACTATGGCTACACCTTC
length: 13; size: many; D: TRBD1; V: TRBV5-1; J: TRBJ2-7; CDR3: CASSSIQGTEQYF; DNA: TGCGCCAGCAGCTCGATACAGGGGACCGAGCAGTACTTC
length: 13; size: many; D: -; V: TRBV20-1; J: TRBJ2-7; CDR3: CSARWTQTYEQYF; DNA: TGCAGTGCTAGGTGGACACAGACCTACGAGCAGTACTTC
length: 12; size: -; D: -; V: TRBV20-1; J: TRBJ2-2; CDR3: CSASRLTGELFF; DNA: TGCAGTGCTAGTCGGCTCACCGGGGAGCTGTTTTTT
length: 16; size: -; D: -; V: TRBV5-6; J: TRBJ1-1; CDR3: CASSLAAGALNTEAFF; DNA: TGTGCCAGCAGCTTGGCGGCGGGGGCCCTGAACACTGAAGCTTTCTTT
length: 14; size: -; D: TRBD1; V: TRBV29-1; J: TRBJ2-2; CDR3: CSVTGTVNTGELFF; DNA: TGCAGCGTTACCGGGACAGTAAACACCGGGGAGCTGTTTTTT
length: 15; size: -; D: TRBD2; V: TRBV12-3/TRBV12-4; J: TRBJ2-3; CDR3: CASSSPGLDTDTQYF; DNA: TGTGCCAGCAGCTCACCGGGACTAGACACAGATACGCAGTATTTT
length: 14; size: many; D: -; V: TRBV6-5; J: TRBJ2-7; CDR3: CASSYEAGVHEQYF; DNA: TGTGCCAGCAGTTACGAGGCGGGCGTCCACGAGCAGTACTTC
length: 15; size: few; D: -; V: TRBV9; J: TRBJ2-7; CDR3: CASSVTGTVSYEQYF; DNA: TGTGCCAGCAGCGTTACCGGGACCGTTTCCTACGAGCAGTACTTC
length: 14; size: once; D: -; V: TRBV4-1; J: TRBJ2-2; CDR3: CASSRERTNGELFF; DNA: TGCGCCAGCAGCCGCGAACGGACGAACGGGGAGCTGTTTTTT
length: 10; size: -; D: -; V: TRBV29-1; J: TRBJ2-5; CDR3: CSVEEEDQYF; DNA: TGCAGCGTTGAAGAAGAGGACCAGTACTTC
length: 17; size: many; D: -; V: TRBV7-6; J: TRBJ2-2; CDR3: CASSLAPAQTNTGELFF; DNA: TGTGCCAGCAGCTTAGCCCCGGCCCAGACGAACACCGGGGAGCTGTTTTTT
length: 13; size: few; D: -; V: TRBV25-1; J: TRBJ2-1; CDR3: CASSDTGGDEQFF; DNA: TGTGCCAGCAGTGATACGGGGGGCGATGAGCAGTTCTTC
length: 19; size: many; D: TRBD2; V: TRBV4-2; J: TRBJ2-5; CDR3: CASSQDKGSWRGTQETQYF; DNA: TGTGCCAGCAGCCAAGATAAAGGATCGTGGCGGGGGACCCAAGAGACCCAGTACTTC
length: 14; size: many; D: -; V: TRBV9; J: TRBJ2-7; CDR3: CASSVGVGEYEQYF; DNA: TGTGCCAGCAGTGTCGGGGTAGGCGAATACGAGCAGTACTTC
length: 14; size: few; D: -; V: TRBV20-1; J: TRBJ2-7; CDR3: CSASQVVGSYEQYF; DNA: TGCAGTGCTAGCCAGGTAGTGGGGTCCTACGAGCAGTACTTC
length: 12; size: -; D: -; V: TRBV20-1; J: TRBJ2-3; CDR3: CSAVTRSDTQYF; DNA: TGCAGTGCTGTCACTAGGTCAGATACGCAGTATTTT
length: 15; size: many; D: TRBD2; V: TRBV29-1; J: TRBJ2-1; CDR3: CSVEPTSGVGGEQFF; DNA: TGCAGCGTTGAACCCACTAGCGGGGTAGGTGGTGAGCAGTTCTTC
length: 13; size: -; D: -; V: TRBV20-1; J: TRBJ2-7; CDR3: CSALGTVNFEQYF; DNA: TGCAGTGCTTTAGGGACGGTCAATTTCGAGCAGTACTTC
length: 17; size: -; D: TRBD2; V: TRBV20-1; J: TRBJ2-7; CDR3: CSASGLAGRLSSYEQYF; DNA: TGCAGTGCTAGCGGGCTAGCGGGGCGCCTGAGCTCCTACGAGCAGTACTTC
length: 13; size: -; D: -; V: TRBV6-4; J: TRBJ2-1; CDR3: CASSEGTSNEQFF; DNA: TGTGCCAGCAGTGAAGGAACCAGCAATGAGCAGTTCTTC
length: 11; size: -; D: -; V: TRBV29-1; J: TRBJ2-7; CDR3: CSVENSFEQYF; DNA: TGCAGCGTTGAAAACTCCTTCGAGCAGTACTTC
length: 13; size: many; D: -; V: TRBV5-1; J: TRBJ2-7; CDR3: CASSLAGNYEQYF; DNA: TGCGCCAGCAGCTTGGCCGGAAACTACGAGCAGTACTTC
length: 12; size: many; D: -; V: TRBV19; J: TRBJ2-7; CDR3: CASSLDNYEQYF; DNA: TGTGCCAGTAGCCTCGACAATTACGAGCAGTACTTC